The entry below describes one TCR beta chain. These data come from a study of molecular identifiers for immune sequencing clone quantification. TCRdb re-analysed the PCR reads in MiXCR, keeping a single row per CDR3 protein. The table has 100,000 or so distinct CDR3 sequences, less than 35% seen once. Trimming shortened V by 7 bases and J by 7 bases, and 17 bases separated the two germline ends. The CDR3 totals 14 residues. Germline CDR1 and CDR2: MNHEY and SVGEGT. Sequenced: naive CD8+ T cells from blood, with Jurkat cell RNA spiked in. Subset noted: FACS-sorted CD8+CD4-CCR7+CD45RA+ naive T cells. The rearrangement uses TRBV6-2 or TRBV6-3 and TRBJ1-5; D remains ambiguous. This clonotype was obtained from a human donor in good health. Some libraries in this study had Jurkat cell RNA spiked in. In DNA, the CDR3 is TGTGCCAGCAAAAAGGCCGAGACCGCGCAGCCCCAGCATTTT. It yields the protein CASKKAETAQPQHF.